This entry features one TCR beta chain sequence. Its antigen is still unknown. Per-base qualities were not stored, and no clone one base away is much larger. The data belong to a study of response to subunit inactivated influenza vaccine (dated by TCRdb to between 2017 and 2018). About the study as a whole: Deep quantitative profiling of the T cell receptor repertoire was used in the study to follow responses to a trivalent subunit inactivated influenza vaccine.

Results the study describes overall, beyond this receptor: The authors proposed that each seasonal influenza vaccination may bring in only a limited number of new T cells.

V loses 3 bases at its end and J loses 5 bases; junction bases beyond the gene matches: 7. Per the germline V gene, LGHNA is the CDR1 and YSLEER is the CDR2. Measured from the cysteine to the phenylalanine, the CDR3 is 14 residues long. The read is trimmed to its CDR3 DNA, 42 bases read in frame from base 1. Preparation of the library involved RT-PCR. The data were produced on an Illumina HiSeq 2500. Using fastp at Q25 and MiXCR, TCRdb reprocessed the public reads and kept productive beta chains. Every distinct CDR3 protein forms one entry, paired with its most common genes and DNA. The sample table holds about 520,000 distinct CDR3 sequences, of which around 7.7% were seen once. The ten largest clones take up under 15% of the sample.

The sample in question was PBMCs from blood, obtained roughly 24 months after vaccination. The receptor was derived from a man between 45 and 75 years old who received an inactivated influenza vaccine. Donor details come from another sample of the same person, matched by shared clones. Here the chain combines TRBV4-3 and TRBJ2-7; 7 central bases correspond to TRBD1. The nucleotide sequence is given as TGCGCCAGCAGCCAGGAACAGGGGAGCCACGAGCAGTACTTC. Translated, it reads CASSQEQGSHEQYF.